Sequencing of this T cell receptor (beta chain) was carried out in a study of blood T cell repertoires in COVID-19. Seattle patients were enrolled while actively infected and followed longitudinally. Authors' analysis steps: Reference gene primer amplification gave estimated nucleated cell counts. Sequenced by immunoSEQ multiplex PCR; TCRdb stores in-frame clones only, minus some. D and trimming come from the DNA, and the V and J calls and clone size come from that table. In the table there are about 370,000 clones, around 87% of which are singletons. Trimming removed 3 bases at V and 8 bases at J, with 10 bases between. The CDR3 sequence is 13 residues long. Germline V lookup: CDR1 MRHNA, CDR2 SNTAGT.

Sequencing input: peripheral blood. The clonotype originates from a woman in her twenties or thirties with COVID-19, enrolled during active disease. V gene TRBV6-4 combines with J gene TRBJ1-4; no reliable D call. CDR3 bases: TGTGCCAGCAGTGAAAGGGAGGGCGAAAAACTGTTTTTT. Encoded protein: CASSEREGEKLFF.